This T cell receptor (beta chain) was captured in a study of blood T cells in healthy people across ages. Study overall: About one barcoded beta molecule per two T cells was captured by template switching.

Then a second PCR, running about 6 to 12 cycles, was carried out with a sample-barcoded 5' primer and a J-beta primer mix. Every single cDNA molecule received a tag from a template-switch adaptor with 12 random nucleotides. TCRdb recomputed calls from the 5' RACE reads with MiXCR, one row per CDR3 protein. The sample has around 800,000 distinct CDR3 sequences, roughly 24% seen once. Germline V CDR1 and CDR2: DFQATT, SNEGSKA (reference sequence). This CDR3 is 14 amino acids long. The junction had 3 bases not matched to a gene; V was cut back by 1 base and J by 4 bases. This clonotype came up many times. These data were also reused for a study on T cells of mothers and their children.

This clonotype originated in a boy aged 10-17 years in good health. Source material: blood. V and J are TRBV20-1 and TRBJ2-1; 8 bases align to TRBD2. The CDR3 region has the DNA TGCAGTGCTAGAGCGGGGGGGCCTTACAATGAGCAGTTCTTC. The encoded protein is CSARAGGPYNEQFF.